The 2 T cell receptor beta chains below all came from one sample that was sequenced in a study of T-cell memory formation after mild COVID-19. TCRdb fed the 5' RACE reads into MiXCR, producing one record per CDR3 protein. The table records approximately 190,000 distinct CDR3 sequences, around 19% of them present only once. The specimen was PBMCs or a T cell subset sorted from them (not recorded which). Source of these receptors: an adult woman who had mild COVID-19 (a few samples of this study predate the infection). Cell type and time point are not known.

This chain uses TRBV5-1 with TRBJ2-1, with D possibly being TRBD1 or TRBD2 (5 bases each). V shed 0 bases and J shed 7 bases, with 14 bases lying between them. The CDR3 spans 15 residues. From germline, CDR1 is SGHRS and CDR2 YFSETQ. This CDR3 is CASSLVGTGGNEQFF. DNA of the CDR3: TGCGCCAGCAGCTTGGTCGGGACGGGTGGGAATGAGCAGTTCTTC.

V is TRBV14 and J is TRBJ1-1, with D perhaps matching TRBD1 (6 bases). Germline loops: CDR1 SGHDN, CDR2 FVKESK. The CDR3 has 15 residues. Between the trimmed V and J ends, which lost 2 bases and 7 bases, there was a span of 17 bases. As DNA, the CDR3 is TGTGCCAGCAGCCAATCTAGCTATCTCAGGGGTGAAGCTTTCTTT. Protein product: CASSQSSYLRGEAFF.